The next 32 T cell receptor beta chains were all read from a single sample in a study of blood T cell repertoires in COVID-19. Using immunoSEQ multiplex PCR, the repertoire was profiled, and TCRdb retains in-frame clones only, with some absent. The sample lists over 150,000 clones, 90% occurring once. Material for sequencing was peripheral blood. Receptors were obtained from a man in his fifties with acute or convalescent COVID-19.

The chain combines TRBV21-1 with TRBJ1-5; the table names TRBD1, a call not compared with the DNA. TRBV21-1 is given as a pseudogene. CDR3 length: 17 residues. CDR3 DNA: TGTGCCAGCAGCCCAAAAAAGGGAACAGGGGTGGATCAGCCCCAGCATTTT. Its protein is CASSPKKGTGVDQPQHF.

V gene TRBV28 combines with J gene TRBJ1-3, with 7 bases aligning to TRBD1. From germline, CDR1 is MDHEN and CDR2 SYDVKM. The CDR3 loop spans 15 amino acids. Trimming at V came to 6 bases and at J to 3 bases, leaving 8 bases not matched to a gene. The CDR3 loop reads CASRGKGQIGNTIYF. Here the CDR3 DNA reads TGTGCCAGCAGGGGCAAGGGACAGATTGGAAACACCATATATTTT.

This clone has just a few counts. V gene TRBV28 combines with J gene TRBJ1-6; 9 nucleotides line up with TRBD1. The V gene's germline CDR1 is MDHEN and CDR2 SYDVKM. V trimming: 6 bases; J trimming: 10 bases; junction bases outside the gene matches: 16. This CDR3 is built from 17 residues. Here the CDR3 reads CASRKTGTGWSESPLHF. The CDR3 region has the DNA TGTGCCAGCAGAAAAACCGGGACAGGGTGGTCAGAATCACCCCTCCACTTT.

The gene calls are TRBV28 and TRBJ2-5; 12 nucleotides align to TRBD2. Germline V CDR1 and CDR2: MDHEN, SYDVKM. After removal of 4 bases from V and 4 bases from J, the junction contained 4 bases not matched to a gene. The CDR3 length is 15 residues. The CDR3 reads CASSSLAGGAETQYF. The CDR3 DNA sequence: TGTGCCAGCAGTTCACTAGCGGGAGGTGCAGAGACCCAGTACTTC.

The chain recombines TRBV5-1 with TRBJ1-2; D is perhaps TRBD1 (5 bases). Looked up from germline, CDR1 is SGHRS and CDR2 is YFSETQ. This CDR3 is built from 12 residues. V was trimmed by 1 base and J by 4 bases, leaving 5 bases between them. CDR3 amino acids: CASSLRGYGYTF. The CDR3 nucleotides are TGCGCCAGCAGCTTGAGGGGCTATGGCTACACCTTC.

J is TRBJ1-5 and V is TRBV7-2; the D gene is possibly TRBD1 (5 bases). V gave up 0 bases and J gave up 4 bases, with 13 bases separating them. Germline CDR1 is SGHTA and CDR2 is FQGNSA. CDR3 length: 16 residues. The CDR3 DNA sequence: TGTGCCAGCAGCTTAGCCGGGGGACGGATTAATCAGCCCCAGCATTTT. Protein sequence: CASSLAGGRINQPQHF.

The rearrangement links TRBV1 to TRBJ2-5; the D call of TRBD2 is as the table states it, not checked on the DNA. TRBV1 is a listed pseudogene. The CDR3 loop spans 16 amino acids. CDR3 amino acids: CTSSRCWRDSKETQYF. DNA for the CDR3: TGCACCAGCAGCCGCTGTTGGCGGGATTCAAAGGAGACCCAGTACTTC.

The genes are TRBV7-2 and TRBJ1-5; D gene ambiguous. The CDR3 has 16 amino acids. Germline V gene data show CDR1 as SGHTA and CDR2 as FQGNSA. The V end lost 0 bases, the J end lost 1 base, and 10 bases lay between the germline ends. The CDR3 DNA sequence: TGTGCCAGCAGCTTAGCTACAGCGGTAAGCAATCAGCCCCAGCATTTT. It yields the protein CASSLATAVSNQPQHF.

The J gene is TRBJ1-6, the V gene TRBV21-1; TRBD1 was called by the table and not checked on the DNA. TRBV21-1 is a recognized pseudogene. CDR3 length equals 15 residues. This CDR3 is CASSNRDTYNSPLHF. The CDR3 region has the DNA TGTGCCAGCAGCAACCGGGACACCTATAATTCACCCCTCCACTTT.

This chain joins TRBV2 and TRBJ1-3; D not certain. The CDR3 contains 14 residues. Germline CDR1 reads SNHLY; CDR2 reads FYNNEI. V was trimmed by 6 bases and J by 4 bases, leaving 13 bases between them. CDR3 in amino acids: CASRVGPHGNTIYF. The CDR3 DNA reads TGTGCCAGCAGAGTGGGCCCCCACGGAAACACCATATATTTT.

The rearrangement joins TRBV28 to TRBJ2-3; D remains ambiguous. Deletions cut 7 bases from V and 6 bases from J, with 14 bases between. This CDR3 has 13 amino acids. CDR1 is MDHEN and CDR2 is SYDVKM in the germline V gene. The DNA for the CDR3 is TGTGCCAGCACCAAACATACGAGGGATACGCAGTATTTT. Protein product: CASTKHTRDTQYF.

The chain combines TRBV5-6 with TRBJ1-1; D perhaps matches TRBD1 (5 bases). Looked up from germline, CDR1 is SGHDT and CDR2 is YYEEEE. Trimming took off 0 bases at V and 6 bases at J, with 9 bases between the two ends. The CDR3 contains 13 residues. The DNA of the CDR3 is TGTGCCAGCAGCTTGGGCCCGGGGGCTGAAGCTTTCTTT. Its protein is CASSLGPGAEAFF. Based on the CDR3 plus reference TRBV5-6 and TRBJ1-1, the full variable domain is DAGVTQSPTHLIKTRGQQVTLRCSPKSGHDTVSWYQQALGQGPQFIFQYYEEEERQRGNFPDRFSGHQFPNYSSELNVNALLLGDSALYLCASSLGPGAEAFFGQGTRLTVV.

The rearrangement links TRBV4-1 to TRBJ1-2; no clear D. The V and J ends lost 0 bases and 2 bases respectively, with 10 bases between them. Germline V gene sequence: CDR1 MGHRA, CDR2 YSYEKL. There are 15 residues in the CDR3. The DNA of the CDR3 is TGCGCCAGCAGCCAAGATCTATCGGAGAACTATGGCTACACCTTC. It specifies CASSQDLSENYGYTF.

V usage is TRBV11-1 and J usage is TRBJ1-2; 7 bases match TRBD1. Trimming cost V 5 bases and J 4 bases; bases outside gene matches: 7. Germline V gene data show CDR1 as SGHAT and CDR2 as FQDESV (reference sequence). There are 14 residues in the CDR3. The CDR3, as DNA: TGTGCCAGCAGCCTATCGGACAGGATCTATGGCTACACCTTC. Protein product: CASSLSDRIYGYTF.

This chain links TRBV6-2 or TRBV6-3 with TRBJ1-5, with a tentative D call TRBD1 (6 bases). V lost 6 bases, J lost 0 bases, and 9 bases lay in between. The CDR3 runs 14 residues. Germline CDR1 reads MNHEY; CDR2 reads SVGEGT. The CDR3 region is CASSNRVSNQPQHF. The DNA for the CDR3 is TGTGCCAGCAGCAACAGGGTTAGCAATCAGCCCCAGCATTTT.

The rearrangement joins TRBV15 to TRBJ2-3, with no clear D. Germline V gene data show CDR1 as LNHNV and CDR2 as YYDKDF (reference sequence). CDR3 length: 12 residues. V lost 5 bases and J 0 bases, leaving 3 bases between the germline ends. The CDR3 sequence is CATSPSTDTQYF. The CDR3 bases are TGTGCCACCAGCCCTAGCACAGATACGCAGTATTTT.

This chain connects TRBV9 to TRBJ2-7, with 8 positions matching TRBD1. V lost 0 bases to trimming and J lost 4 bases; unmatched junction nucleotides: 6. Germline V gene data show CDR1 as SGDLS and CDR2 as YYNGEE. This CDR3 is built from 15 residues. CDR3: CASSVGAGGGYEQYF. CDR3 nucleotide sequence: TGTGCCAGCAGCGTAGGGGCAGGGGGCGGGTACGAGCAGTACTTC. Full variable domain (rest looked up from reference TRBV9 and TRBJ2-7): DSGVTQTPKHLITATGQRVTLRCSPRSGDLSVYWYQQSLDQGLQFLIQYYNGEERAKGNILERFSAQQFPDLHSELNLSSLELGDSALYFCASSVGAGGGYEQYFGPGTRLTVT.

V is TRBV4-2 and J is TRBJ2-1; 9 bases line up with TRBD2. This CDR3 contains 17 residues. Trimming at V came to 1 base and at J to 0 bases, leaving 4 bases not matched to a gene. The germline CDR1 and CDR2 sequences are LGHNA and YNFKEQ. The CDR3 nucleotides read TGTGCCAGCAGCCAAGCGTCTAGCGGGGACTCCTACAATGAGCAGTTCTTC. As protein: CASSQASSGDSYNEQFF.

This clone occurred once. The chain combines TRBV4-1 with TRBJ2-1; the match to TRBD2 covers 10 bases. The CDR3 loop spans 18 amino acids. Trimming removed 0 bases from V and 4 bases from J; junction bases left unmatched: 9. Germline CDR1 is MGHRA and CDR2 is YSYEKL. This CDR3 reads CASSQDVIGLAVYNEQFF. In DNA form, the CDR3 reads TGCGCCAGCAGCCAAGATGTGATAGGACTAGCGGTATACAATGAGCAGTTCTTC.

The chain carries TRBV2 and TRBJ1-3; no clear D gene. Per germline, CDR1 SNHLY and CDR2 FYNNEI. Trimming cost V 7 bases and J 3 bases, with 4 bases left between them. The CDR3 runs 11 residues. The CDR3 nucleotides read TGTGCCAGCACAATTGGAAACACCATATATTTT. Protein sequence: CASTIGNTIYF. Looking up the rest from reference TRBV2 and TRBJ1-3 gives the full variable domain: EPEVTQTPSHQVTQMGQEVILRCVPISNHLYFYWYRQILGQKVEFLVSFYNNEISEKSEIFDDQFSVERPDGSNFTLKIRSTKLEDSAMYFCASTIGNTIYFGEGSWLTVV.

V usage is TRBV3-1 (or the pseudogene TRBV3-2) and J usage is TRBJ2-7, with TRBD2 matching over 15 bases. The CDR3 has 16 amino acids. Germline V gene sequence: CDR1 LGHDT, CDR2 YNNKEL (reference sequence). The J segment lost 4 bases and the V segment lost 4 bases, leaving 5 bases of the junction unmatched. CDR3 in DNA: TGTGCCAGCAGCCTTTTTGGGACTAGCGGGAGGTACGAGCAGTACTTC. It yields the protein CASSLFGTSGRYEQYF.

This clone was seen a handful of times. The chain carries TRBV7-2 and TRBJ2-3; TRBD1 matches 8 bases. The CDR3 runs 16 residues. The V and J ends lost 2 bases and 0 bases, in that order; junction bases with no gene match: 4. Germline assignment: CDR1 SGHTA and CDR2 FQGNSA. Written as DNA, the CDR3 is TGTGCCAGCAGCTTAAGGACAGGGAGTAGCACAGATACGCAGTATTTT. Translation gives CASSLRTGSSTDTQYF.

This sequence joins TRBV19 and TRBJ2-7; the D is unclear. The germline CDR1 and CDR2 sequences are LNHDA and SQIVND (reference sequence). The CDR3 runs 14 residues. Trimming shortened V by 4 bases and J by 7 bases, and 17 bases separated the two germline ends. The chain's CDR3 is CASSRLSGSGEQYF. CDR3 nucleotides: TGTGCCAGTAGTAGACTTTCGGGTTCTGGAGAGCAGTACTTC.

The chain recombines TRBV7-2 with TRBJ1-6, with 7 bases aligning to TRBD1. Germline CDR1 SGHTA, CDR2 FQGNSA. V dropped 4 bases and J dropped 7; count of bases not matched to a gene: 7. This CDR3 comprises 15 residues. CDR3 residues: CASSSWRQGNSPLHF. The CDR3 nucleotides read TGTGCCAGCAGCTCTTGGAGACAGGGCAATTCACCCCTCCACTTT.

V usage is TRBV15 and J usage is TRBJ1-5, with D tentatively TRBD1 (6 bases). V was trimmed by 4 bases and J by 5 bases, leaving 12 bases between them. The CDR3 spans 14 residues. CDR1 and CDR2 (germline): LNHNV, YYDKDF (reference sequence). CDR3 nucleotide sequence: TGTGCCACCAGCATGAGAGGGGGGGATCAGCCCCAGCATTTT. Protein sequence: CATSMRGGDQPQHF.

This clone occurred a few times. Other DNA sequences in this specimen translate into the identical CDR3. The chain uses TRBV6-5 and TRBJ2-7, with 10 bases matching TRBD1. Trimming cost V 5 bases and J 5 bases; bases outside gene matches: 3. The germline V gene has CDR1 MNHEY and CDR2 SVGAGI. This CDR3 has 13 amino acids. The CDR3 region is CASSRDRGHEQYF. The CDR3 DNA follows: TGTGCCAGCAGTCGGGACAGGGGCCACGAGCAGTACTTC.

The gene calls are TRBV18 and TRBJ1-5; weak D call: TRBD1 (6 bases). The germline V gene encodes CDR1 KGHSH and CDR2 LQKENI. This CDR3 has 13 residues. V was pared by 4 bases and J by 2 bases, with 6 bases between. CDR3 bases: TGTGCCAGCTCACAGGGGGGCAATCAGCCCCAGCATTTT. Translating gives CASSQGGNQPQHF.

This clone was found a few times. CDR3 DNA sequence: TGTGCCAGCAGAGCTTCTGGAAACACCATATATTTT. It yields the protein CASRASGNTIYF. This rearrangement joins TRBV2 to TRBJ1-3; D unresolved. Trimming pared 6 bases from V and 1 base from J, leaving 4 bases between. CDR1 and CDR2 from the germline V gene are SNHLY and FYNNEI. The CDR3 length is 12 residues.

The chain has TRBV5-4 and TRBJ1-6, with D possibly TRBD1 on 6 matching bases. The V end was cut by 5 bases, the J end by 7 bases, with 10 bases between. CDR3 length: 13 residues. Germline CDR1 SGHNT, CDR2 YYREEE (reference sequence). The CDR3 sequence: CASRGDINSPLHF. As DNA, the CDR3 is TGTGCCAGCAGAGGGGACATAAATTCACCCCTCCACTTT.

The rearrangement links TRBV10-2 to TRBJ2-5; tentative D call: TRBD2 (6 bases). The length of the CDR3 is 12 residues. Between the trimmed V and J ends, which lost 6 bases and 5 bases, there was a span of 10 bases. CDR1 WSHSY and CDR2 SAAADI come from the germline V gene. In DNA form, the CDR3 reads TGCGCCAGCAGCTTGCGGGGCGAGACCCAGTACTTC. This codes for CASSLRGETQYF.

A few counts support this clone. Additional DNA sequences in this sample encode the identical CDR3. V and J are TRBV6-1 and TRBJ1-1; no firm D call. This CDR3 is 12 amino acids long. V was clipped by 5 bases and J by 0 bases, with 4 bases between them. Germline V lookup: CDR1 MNHNS, CDR2 SASEGT. CDR3: CASSFMNTEAFF. CDR3 in DNA: TGTGCCAGCAGTTTCATGAACACTGAAGCTTTCTTT.

The genes are TRBV10-3 and TRBJ2-7; possible D gene TRBD1, 6 bases. Between the trimmed V and J ends, which lost 1 base and 2 bases, there was a span of 12 bases. This CDR3 spans 15 amino acids. CDR1 ENHRY and CDR2 SYGVKD come from the germline V gene. DNA of the CDR3: TGTGCCATCAGTGAGTTTGGGACACCAACCTACGAGCAGTACTTC. Translated, it gives CAISEFGTPTYEQYF.